The clone carrying this T cell receptor (beta chain) came up a few times. The antigen remains unidentified. V gave up 5 bases and J gave up 8 bases; unmatched junction bases: 4. The CDR3 has 12 amino acids. Germline V CDR1 and CDR2: MGHDK, SYGVNS. This sample stems from a study of identical twins. TCRdb re-derived calls from the 5' RACE reads in MiXCR, one entry per CDR3 protein. The sample contains about 890,000 distinct CDR3 sequences, over 9% of which appear only once. Notes on the study in general: With abundant cord blood beta clonotypes, insertions were fewer; memory repertoires showed no such pattern.

A further study also used this sample, focusing on yellow fever vaccine responses in identical twins.

The TCR was taken from a woman under 30 in good health. Sequenced sample: PBMCs. The rearrangement links TRBV25-1 to TRBJ1-2; 8 nucleotides line up with TRBD1. This CDR3 is CASSQGAVGYTF. CDR3 nucleotides: TGTGCCAGCAGTCAGGGGGCTGTCGGCTACACCTTC.